This T cell receptor (beta chain) was identified in a study of response to subunit inactivated influenza vaccine. Germline V gene data show CDR1 as SEHNR and CDR2 as FQNEAQ (reference sequence). Germline trimming cut 5 bases from V and 2 bases from J; bases unmatched to any gene: 6. This CDR3 comprises 15 residues. Overall study results and limits: It was suggested by the authors that few new T cells are recruited by each seasonal influenza vaccination.

MiXCR, run by TCRdb on the RT-PCR reads, gives a single entry per CDR3 protein. The sample lists about 520,000 distinct CDR3 sequences; around 25% were seen once. About this clonotype itself: What it recognizes is unknown.

The V and J genes are TRBV7-9 and TRBJ2-1, with 7 nucleotides matching TRBD2. This sequence originates from a man aged 50 to 60 who received an inactivated influenza vaccine. The sequencing here drew on CD4+ T cells sorted from PBMCs, taken 5 days after vaccination. The CDR3 loop reads CASSPGGGTYNEQFF. The CDR3 coding sequence is TGTGCCAGCAGCCCTGGGGGGGGGACCTACAATGAGCAGTTCTTC.